This T cell receptor (beta chain) was recorded in a study of cytomegalovirus exposure and HLA in healthy donors. 13 Jbeta primers and 60 Vbeta primers were used for the PCR. Only in-frame clones appear in the TCRdb table, and some are missing; sequencing was by immunoSEQ multiplex PCR. This table holds 100,000 to 150,000 clones, under 80% found once. Per the germline V gene, CDR1 is SGDLS and CDR2 is YYNGEE. V was clipped by 4 bases and J by 1 base; unmatched bases: 14. The CDR3 runs 18 residues. The J gene is TRBJ1-1, the V gene TRBV9, with 9 bases identical to TRBD1. This receptor was identified in a man in his forties in good health and CMV-seropositive. Sequencing was carried out using PBMCs. The CDR3 is CASSPRRTGQGPNTEAFF. The CDR3 nucleotides read TGTGCCAGCAGCCCCAGGAGGACGGGACAGGGACCGAACACTGAAGCTTTCTTT.